This TCR beta chain appears in the sequencing data of a study of CD4 T cells in relation to SARS-CoV-2 and coronaviruses. Study-level information: The HLA restriction of the shared crossreactive spike epitopes was mapped. Points from the study as a whole: The assay detects memory recall responses, not culture-primed primary responses. No crossreactivity against non-spike viral proteins was tested here.

A remark on this clone: As yet, its antigen is unknown.

Libraries were prepared by immunoSEQ multiplex PCR; TCRdb keeps only in-frame clonotypes and omits some of them. In the table there are tens of thousands of clones, roughly 90% of which are singletons. The trim removed 0 bases at V and 5 bases at J, leaving 8 bases unmatched. The CDR3 totals 15 residues. The germline gives CDR1 GTSNPN, CDR2 SVGIG (reference sequence). Naive and memory CD4+ T cells came from enriched cryopreserved PBMCs. The TCR comes from an adult with COVID-19. The sample was memory CD4+ T cells from PBMCs. The chain combines TRBV30 with TRBJ2-7; 9 bases are a match to TRBD2. As DNA, the CDR3 is TGTGCCTGGAGTGTACAAAGCGGGGGGCGCGACGAGCAGTACTTC. As protein: CAWSVQSGGRDEQYF.